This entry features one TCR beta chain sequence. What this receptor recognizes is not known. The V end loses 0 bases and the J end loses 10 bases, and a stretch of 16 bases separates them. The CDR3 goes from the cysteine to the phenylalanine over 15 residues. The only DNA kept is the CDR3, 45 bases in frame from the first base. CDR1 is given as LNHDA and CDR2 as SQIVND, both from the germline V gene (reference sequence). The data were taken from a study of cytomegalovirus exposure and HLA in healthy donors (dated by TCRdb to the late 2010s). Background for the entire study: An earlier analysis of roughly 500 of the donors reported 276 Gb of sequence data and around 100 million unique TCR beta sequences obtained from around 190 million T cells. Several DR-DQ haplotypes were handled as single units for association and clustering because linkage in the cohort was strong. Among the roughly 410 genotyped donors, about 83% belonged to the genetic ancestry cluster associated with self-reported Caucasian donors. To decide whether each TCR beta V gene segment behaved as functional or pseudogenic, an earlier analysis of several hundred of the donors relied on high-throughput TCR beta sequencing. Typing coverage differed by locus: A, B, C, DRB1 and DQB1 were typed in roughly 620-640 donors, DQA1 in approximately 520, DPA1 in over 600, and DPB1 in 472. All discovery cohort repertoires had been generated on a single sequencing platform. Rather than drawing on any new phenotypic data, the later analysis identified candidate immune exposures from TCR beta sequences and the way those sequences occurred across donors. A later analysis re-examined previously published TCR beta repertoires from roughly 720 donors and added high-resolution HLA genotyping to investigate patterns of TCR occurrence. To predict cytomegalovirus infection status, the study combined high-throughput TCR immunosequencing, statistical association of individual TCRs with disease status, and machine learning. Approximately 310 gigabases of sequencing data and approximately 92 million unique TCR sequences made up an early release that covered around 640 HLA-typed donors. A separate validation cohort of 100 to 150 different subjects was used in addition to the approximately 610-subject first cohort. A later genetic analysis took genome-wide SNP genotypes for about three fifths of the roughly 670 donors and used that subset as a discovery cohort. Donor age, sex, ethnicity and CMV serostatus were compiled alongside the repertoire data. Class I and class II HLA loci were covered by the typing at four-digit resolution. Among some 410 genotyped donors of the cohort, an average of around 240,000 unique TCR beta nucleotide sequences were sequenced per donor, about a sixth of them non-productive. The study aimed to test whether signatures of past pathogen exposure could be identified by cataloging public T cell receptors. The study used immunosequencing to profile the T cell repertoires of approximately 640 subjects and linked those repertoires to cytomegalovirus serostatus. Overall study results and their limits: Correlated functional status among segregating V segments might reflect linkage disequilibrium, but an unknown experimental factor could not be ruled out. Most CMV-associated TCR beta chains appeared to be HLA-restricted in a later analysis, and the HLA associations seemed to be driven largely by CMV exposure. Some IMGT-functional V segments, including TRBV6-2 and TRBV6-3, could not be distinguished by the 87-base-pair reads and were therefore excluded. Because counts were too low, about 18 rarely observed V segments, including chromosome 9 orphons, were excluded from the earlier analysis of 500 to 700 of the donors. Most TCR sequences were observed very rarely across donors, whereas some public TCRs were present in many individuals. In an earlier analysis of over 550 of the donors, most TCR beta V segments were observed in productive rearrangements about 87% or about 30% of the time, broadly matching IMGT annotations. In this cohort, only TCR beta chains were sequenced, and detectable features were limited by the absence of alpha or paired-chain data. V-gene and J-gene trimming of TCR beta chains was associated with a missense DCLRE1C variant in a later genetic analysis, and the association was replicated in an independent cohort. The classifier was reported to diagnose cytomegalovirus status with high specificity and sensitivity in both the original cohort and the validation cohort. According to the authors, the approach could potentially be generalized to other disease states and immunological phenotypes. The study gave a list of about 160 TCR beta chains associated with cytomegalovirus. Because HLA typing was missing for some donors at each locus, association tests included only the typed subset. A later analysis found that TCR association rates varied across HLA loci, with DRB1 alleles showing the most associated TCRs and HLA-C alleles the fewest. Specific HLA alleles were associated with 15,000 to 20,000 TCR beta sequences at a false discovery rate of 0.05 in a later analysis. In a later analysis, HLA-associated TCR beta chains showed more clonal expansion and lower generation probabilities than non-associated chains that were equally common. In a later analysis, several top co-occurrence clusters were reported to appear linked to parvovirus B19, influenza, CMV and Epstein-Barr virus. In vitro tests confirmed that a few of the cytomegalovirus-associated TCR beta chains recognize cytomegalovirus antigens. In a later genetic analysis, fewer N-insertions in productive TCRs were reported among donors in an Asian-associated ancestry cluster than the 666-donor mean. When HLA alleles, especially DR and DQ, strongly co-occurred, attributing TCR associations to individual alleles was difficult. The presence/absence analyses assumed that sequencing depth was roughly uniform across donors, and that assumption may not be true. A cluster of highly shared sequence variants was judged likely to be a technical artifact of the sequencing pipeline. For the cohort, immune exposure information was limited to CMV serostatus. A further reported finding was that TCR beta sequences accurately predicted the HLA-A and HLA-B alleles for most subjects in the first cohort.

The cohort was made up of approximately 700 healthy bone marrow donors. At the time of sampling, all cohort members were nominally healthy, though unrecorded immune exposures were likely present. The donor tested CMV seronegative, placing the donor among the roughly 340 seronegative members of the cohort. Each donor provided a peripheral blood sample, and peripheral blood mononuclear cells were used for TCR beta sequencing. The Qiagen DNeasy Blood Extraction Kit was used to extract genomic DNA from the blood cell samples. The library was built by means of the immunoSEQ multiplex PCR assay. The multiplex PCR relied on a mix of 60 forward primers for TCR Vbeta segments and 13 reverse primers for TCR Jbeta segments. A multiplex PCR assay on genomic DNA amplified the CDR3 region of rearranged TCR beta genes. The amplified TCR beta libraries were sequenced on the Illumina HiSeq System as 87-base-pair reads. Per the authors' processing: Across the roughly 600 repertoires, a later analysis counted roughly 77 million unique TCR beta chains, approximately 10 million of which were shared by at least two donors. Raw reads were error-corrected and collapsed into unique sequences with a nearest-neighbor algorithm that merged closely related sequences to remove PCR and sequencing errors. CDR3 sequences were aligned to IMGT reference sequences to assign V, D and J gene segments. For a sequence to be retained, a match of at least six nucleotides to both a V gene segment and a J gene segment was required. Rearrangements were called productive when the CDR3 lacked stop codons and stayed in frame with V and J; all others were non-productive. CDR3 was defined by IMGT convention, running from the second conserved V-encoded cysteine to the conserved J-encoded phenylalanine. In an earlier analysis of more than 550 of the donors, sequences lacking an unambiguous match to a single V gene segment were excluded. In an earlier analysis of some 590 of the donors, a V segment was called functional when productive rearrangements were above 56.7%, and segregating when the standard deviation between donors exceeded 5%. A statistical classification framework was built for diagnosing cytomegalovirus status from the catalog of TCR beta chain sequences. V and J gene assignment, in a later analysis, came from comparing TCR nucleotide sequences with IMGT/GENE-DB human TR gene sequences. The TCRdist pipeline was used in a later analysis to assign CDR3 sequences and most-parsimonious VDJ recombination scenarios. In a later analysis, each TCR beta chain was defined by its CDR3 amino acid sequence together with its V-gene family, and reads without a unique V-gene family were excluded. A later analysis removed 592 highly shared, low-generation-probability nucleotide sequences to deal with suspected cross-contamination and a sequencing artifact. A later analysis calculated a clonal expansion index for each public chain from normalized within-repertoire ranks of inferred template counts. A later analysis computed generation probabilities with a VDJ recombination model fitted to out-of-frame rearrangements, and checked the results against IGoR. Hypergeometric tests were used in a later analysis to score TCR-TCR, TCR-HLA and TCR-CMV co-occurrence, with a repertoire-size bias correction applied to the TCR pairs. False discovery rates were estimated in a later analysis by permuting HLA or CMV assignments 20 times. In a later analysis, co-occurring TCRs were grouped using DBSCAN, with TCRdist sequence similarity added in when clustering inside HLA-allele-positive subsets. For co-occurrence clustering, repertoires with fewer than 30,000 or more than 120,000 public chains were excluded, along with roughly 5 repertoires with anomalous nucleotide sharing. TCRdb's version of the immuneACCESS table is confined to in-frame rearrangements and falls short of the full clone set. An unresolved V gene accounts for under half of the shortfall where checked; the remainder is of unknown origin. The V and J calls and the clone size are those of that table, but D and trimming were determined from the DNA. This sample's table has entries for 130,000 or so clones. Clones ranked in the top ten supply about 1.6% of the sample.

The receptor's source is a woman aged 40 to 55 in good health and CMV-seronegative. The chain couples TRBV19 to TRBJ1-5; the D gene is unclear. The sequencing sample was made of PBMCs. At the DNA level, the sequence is TGTGCCAGTAGTATAGACGAGGCACGGCGAACCCCCCAGCATTTT. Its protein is CASSIDEARRTPQHF.